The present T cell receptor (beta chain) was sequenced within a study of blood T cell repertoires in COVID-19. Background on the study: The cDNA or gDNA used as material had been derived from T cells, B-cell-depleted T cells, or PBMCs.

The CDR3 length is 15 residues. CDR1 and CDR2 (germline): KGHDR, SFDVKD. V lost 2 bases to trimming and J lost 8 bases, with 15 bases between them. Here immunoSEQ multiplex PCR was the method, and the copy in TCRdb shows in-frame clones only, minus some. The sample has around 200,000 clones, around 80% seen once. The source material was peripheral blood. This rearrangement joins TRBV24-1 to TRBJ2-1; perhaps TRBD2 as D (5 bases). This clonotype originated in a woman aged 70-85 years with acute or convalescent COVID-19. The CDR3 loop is CATSDSQRSGDEQFF. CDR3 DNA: TGTGCCACCAGTGATTCCCAGCGGTCAGGCGATGAGCAGTTCTTC.